This T cell receptor (beta chain) was captured in a study of long-term antiretroviral therapy in people with HIV. In the study overall: First collections came about a decade before the 2015 immediate-ART recommendation.

CDR3 length: 14 residues. The V and J ends lost 0 bases and 6 bases respectively, with 12 bases between them. Germline loops: CDR1 MNHNY, CDR2 SVGAGI (reference sequence). The assay used was immunoSEQ (version v3.0), run at survey level. Using immunoSEQ multiplex PCR, the repertoire was profiled, and TCRdb retains in-frame clones only, with some absent. The sample lists approximately 24,000 clones; 81% were seen once. This TCR was sampled from a woman under 30 with HIV. This sequence joins TRBV6-6 and TRBJ2-7, with D perhaps TRBD1 (6 bases). Sequenced material: unsorted PBMCs, taken at the start of antiretroviral therapy, before treatment. The CDR3 nucleotides read TGTGCCAGCAGTTACTCGCCAGGGGACGTCGAGCAGTACTTC. Encoded protein: CASSYSPGDVEQYF.